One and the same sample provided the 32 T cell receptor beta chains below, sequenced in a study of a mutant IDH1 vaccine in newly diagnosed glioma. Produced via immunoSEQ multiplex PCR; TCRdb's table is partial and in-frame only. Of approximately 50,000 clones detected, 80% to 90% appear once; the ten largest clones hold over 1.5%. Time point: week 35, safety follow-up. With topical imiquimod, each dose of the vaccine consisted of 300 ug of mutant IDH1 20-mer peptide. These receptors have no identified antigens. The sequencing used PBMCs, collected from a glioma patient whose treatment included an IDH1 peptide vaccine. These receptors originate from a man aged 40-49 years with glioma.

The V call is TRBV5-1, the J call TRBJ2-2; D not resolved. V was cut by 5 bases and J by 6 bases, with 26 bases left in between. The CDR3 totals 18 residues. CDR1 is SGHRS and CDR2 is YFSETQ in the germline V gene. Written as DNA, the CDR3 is TGCGCCAGCAGGTATCGAGCCGCCGTGCTGCCTGGAGCCGGGGAGCTGTTTTTT. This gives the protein CASRYRAAVLPGAGELFF.

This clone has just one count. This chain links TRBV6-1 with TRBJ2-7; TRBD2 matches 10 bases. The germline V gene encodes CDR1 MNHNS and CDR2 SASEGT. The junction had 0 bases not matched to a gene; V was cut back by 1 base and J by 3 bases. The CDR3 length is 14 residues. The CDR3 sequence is CASSEGTSGYEQYF. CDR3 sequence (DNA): TGTGCCAGCAGTGAAGGGACTAGCGGCTACGAGCAGTACTTC.

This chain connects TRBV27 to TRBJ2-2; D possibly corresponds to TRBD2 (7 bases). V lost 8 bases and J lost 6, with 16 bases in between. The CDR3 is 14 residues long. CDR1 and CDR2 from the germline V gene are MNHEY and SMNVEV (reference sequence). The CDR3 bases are TGTGCCAGCGCCCCCGGCGGGGGCTCCGGGGAGCTGTTTTTT. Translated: CASAPGGGSGELFF.

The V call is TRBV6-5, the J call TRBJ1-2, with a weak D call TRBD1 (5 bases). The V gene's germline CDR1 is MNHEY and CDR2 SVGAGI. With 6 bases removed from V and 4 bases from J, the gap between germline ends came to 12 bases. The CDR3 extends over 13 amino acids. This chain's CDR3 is CASSNMGGYGYTF. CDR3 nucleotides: TGTGCCAGCAGCAATATGGGGGGCTATGGCTACACCTTC.

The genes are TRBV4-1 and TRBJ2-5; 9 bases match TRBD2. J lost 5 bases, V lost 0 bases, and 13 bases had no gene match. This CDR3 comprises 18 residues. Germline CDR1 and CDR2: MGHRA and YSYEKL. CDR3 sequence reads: CASSQDPNLAGGQETQYF. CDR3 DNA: TGCGCCAGCAGCCAAGACCCGAATTTGGCGGGAGGGCAGGAGACCCAGTACTTC.

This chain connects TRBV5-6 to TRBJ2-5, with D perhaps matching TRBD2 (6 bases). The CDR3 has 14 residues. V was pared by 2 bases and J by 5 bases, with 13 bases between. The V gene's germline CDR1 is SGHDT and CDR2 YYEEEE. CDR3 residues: CASSFSGVGETQYF. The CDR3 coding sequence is TGTGCCAGCAGCTTCTCGGGAGTAGGGGAGACCCAGTACTTC.

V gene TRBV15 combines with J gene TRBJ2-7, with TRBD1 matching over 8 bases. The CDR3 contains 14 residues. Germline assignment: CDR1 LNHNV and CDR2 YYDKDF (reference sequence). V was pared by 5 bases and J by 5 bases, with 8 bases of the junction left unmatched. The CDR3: CATSPGTGVDEQYF. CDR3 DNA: TGTGCCACCAGCCCCGGGACAGGTGTCGACGAGCAGTACTTC.

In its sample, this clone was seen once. Here the CDR3 reads CASRREGGSTYNEQFF. The CDR3 DNA follows: TGTGCCAGCAGGCGGGAGGGCGGGAGTACCTACAATGAGCAGTTCTTC. The gene calls are TRBV2 and TRBJ2-1, with 9 bases aligning to TRBD2. In germline, CDR1 is SNHLY, CDR2 FYNNEI. After removal of 6 bases from V and 2 bases from J, the junction contained 8 bases not matched to a gene. The CDR3 runs to 16 residues.

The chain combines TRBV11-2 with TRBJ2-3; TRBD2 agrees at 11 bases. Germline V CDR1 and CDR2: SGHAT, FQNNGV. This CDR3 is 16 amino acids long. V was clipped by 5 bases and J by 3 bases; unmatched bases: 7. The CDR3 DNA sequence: TGTGCCAGCAGCCTAGCGGGAGGAGGGTTAACAGATACGCAGTATTTT. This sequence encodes CASSLAGGGLTDTQYF.

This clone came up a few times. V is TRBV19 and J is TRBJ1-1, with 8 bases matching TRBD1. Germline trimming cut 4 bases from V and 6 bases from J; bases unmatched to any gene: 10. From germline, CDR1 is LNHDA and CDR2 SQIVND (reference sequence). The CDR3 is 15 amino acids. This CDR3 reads CASSTTGTGLAEAFF. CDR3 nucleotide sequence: TGTGCCAGTAGTACAACCGGGACAGGACTCGCTGAAGCTTTCTTT.

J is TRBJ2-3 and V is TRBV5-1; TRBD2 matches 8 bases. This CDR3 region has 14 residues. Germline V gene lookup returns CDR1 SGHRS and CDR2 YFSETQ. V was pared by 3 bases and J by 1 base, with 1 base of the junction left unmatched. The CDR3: CASSSAGGTDTQYF. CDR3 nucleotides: TGCGCCAGCAGCTCAGCGGGGGGCACAGATACGCAGTATTTT.

The CDR3 loop reads CASSVYSGRSTDTQYF. In DNA form, the CDR3 reads TGTGCCAGCAGCGTATACAGCGGGAGGAGCACAGATACGCAGTATTTT. This rearrangement joins TRBV9 to TRBJ2-3, with 9 bases identical to TRBD2. This CDR3 comprises 16 residues. With V trimmed by 1 base and J by 0 bases, 3 bases remained unmatched. Germline CDR1 is SGDLS and CDR2 is YYNGEE. Drawing the rest from reference TRBV9 and TRBJ2-3, the complete variable domain is DSGVTQTPKHLITATGQRVTLRCSPRSGDLSVYWYQQSLDQGLQFLIQYYNGEERAKGNILERFSAQQFPDLHSELNLSSLELGDSALYFCASSVYSGRSTDTQYFGPGTRLTVL.

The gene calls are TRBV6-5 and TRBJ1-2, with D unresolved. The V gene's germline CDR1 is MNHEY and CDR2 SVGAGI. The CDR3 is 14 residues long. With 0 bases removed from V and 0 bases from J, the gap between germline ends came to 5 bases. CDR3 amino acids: CASSYSNANYGYTF. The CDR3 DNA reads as TGTGCCAGCAGTTACTCGAATGCTAACTATGGCTACACCTTC.

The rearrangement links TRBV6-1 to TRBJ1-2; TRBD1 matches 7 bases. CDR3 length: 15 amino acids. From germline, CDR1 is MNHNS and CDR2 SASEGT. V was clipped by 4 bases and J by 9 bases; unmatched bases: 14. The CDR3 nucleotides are TGTGCCAGCAGTGGGTTCCGACAGGGAAGAGAAAGCTACACCTTC. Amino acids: CASSGFRQGRESYTF.

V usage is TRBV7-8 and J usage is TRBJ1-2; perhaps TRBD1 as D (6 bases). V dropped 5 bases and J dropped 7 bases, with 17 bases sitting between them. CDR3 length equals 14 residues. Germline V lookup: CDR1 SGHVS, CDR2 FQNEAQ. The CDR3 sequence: CASSNSGRGIGYTF. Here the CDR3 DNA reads TGTGCCAGCAGCAATAGCGGCAGGGGAATTGGCTACACCTTC.

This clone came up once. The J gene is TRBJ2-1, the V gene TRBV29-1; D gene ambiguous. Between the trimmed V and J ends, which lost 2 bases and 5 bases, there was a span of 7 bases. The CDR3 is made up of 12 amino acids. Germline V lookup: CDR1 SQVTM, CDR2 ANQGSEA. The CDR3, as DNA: TGCAGCGTTGAACGTCCCAACAATGAGCAGTTCTTC. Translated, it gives CSVERPNNEQFF.

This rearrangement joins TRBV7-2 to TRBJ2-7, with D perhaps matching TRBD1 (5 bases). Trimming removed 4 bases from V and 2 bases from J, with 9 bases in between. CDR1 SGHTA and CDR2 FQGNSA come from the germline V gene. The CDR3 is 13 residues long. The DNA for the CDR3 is TGTGCCAGCAGCTACAGGACCACCTACGAGCAGTACTTC. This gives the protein CASSYRTTYEQYF.

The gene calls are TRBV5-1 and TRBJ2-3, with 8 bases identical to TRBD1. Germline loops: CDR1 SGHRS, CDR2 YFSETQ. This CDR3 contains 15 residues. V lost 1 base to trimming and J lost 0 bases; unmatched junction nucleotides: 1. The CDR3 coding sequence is TGCGCCAGCAGCTTGACAGGGGGGAGCACAGATACGCAGTATTTT. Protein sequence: CASSLTGGSTDTQYF.

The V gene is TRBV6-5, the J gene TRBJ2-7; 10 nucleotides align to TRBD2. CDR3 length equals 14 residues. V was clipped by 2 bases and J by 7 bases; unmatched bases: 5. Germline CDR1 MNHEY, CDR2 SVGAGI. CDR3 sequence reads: CASSYLAGVGEQYF. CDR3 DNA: TGTGCCAGCAGTTACCTAGCGGGAGTGGGGGAGCAGTACTTC.

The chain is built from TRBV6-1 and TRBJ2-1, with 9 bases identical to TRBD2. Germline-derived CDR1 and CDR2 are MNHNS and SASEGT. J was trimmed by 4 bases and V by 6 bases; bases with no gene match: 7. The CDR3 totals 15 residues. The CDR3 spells CASRRVAGEYNEQFF. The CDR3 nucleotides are TGTGCCAGCAGGAGAGTAGCGGGAGAGTACAATGAGCAGTTCTTC.

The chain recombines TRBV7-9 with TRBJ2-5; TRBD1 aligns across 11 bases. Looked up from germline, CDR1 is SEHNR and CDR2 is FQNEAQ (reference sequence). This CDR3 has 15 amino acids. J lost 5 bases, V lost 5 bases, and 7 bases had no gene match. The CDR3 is CASSPWTGGAETQYF. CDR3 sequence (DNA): TGTGCCAGCAGCCCGTGGACAGGGGGCGCGGAGACCCAGTACTTC.

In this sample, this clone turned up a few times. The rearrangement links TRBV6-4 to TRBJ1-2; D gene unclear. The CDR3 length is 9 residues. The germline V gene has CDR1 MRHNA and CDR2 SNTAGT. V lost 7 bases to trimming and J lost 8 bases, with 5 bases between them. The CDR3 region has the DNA TGTGCCAGCAAGTACGGCTACACCTTC. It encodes CASKYGYTF.

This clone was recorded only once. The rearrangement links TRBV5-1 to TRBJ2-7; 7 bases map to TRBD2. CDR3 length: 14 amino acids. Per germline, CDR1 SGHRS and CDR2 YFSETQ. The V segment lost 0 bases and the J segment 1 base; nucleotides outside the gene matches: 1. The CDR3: CASSLGLASYEQYF. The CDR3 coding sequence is TGCGCCAGCAGCTTGGGACTAGCTTCCTACGAGCAGTACTTC.

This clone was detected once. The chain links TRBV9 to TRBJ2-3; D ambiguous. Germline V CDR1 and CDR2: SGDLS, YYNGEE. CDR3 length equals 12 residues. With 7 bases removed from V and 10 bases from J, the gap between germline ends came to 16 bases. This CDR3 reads CASSNPNRAQYF. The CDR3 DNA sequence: TGTGCCAGCTCAAACCCGAATCGAGCGCAGTATTTT.

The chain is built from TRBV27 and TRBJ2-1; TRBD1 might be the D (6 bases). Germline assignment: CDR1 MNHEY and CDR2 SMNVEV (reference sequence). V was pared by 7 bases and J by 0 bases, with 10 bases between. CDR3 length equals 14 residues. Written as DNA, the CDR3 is TGTGCCAGCACAACAGGGAGCTCCTACAATGAGCAGTTCTTC. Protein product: CASTTGSSYNEQFF.

The chain's CDR3 is CASSYQGPDTQYF. DNA of the CDR3: TGTGCCAGCAGTTACCAGGGACCAGATACGCAGTATTTT. The gene calls are TRBV6-5 and TRBJ2-3; D tentatively fits TRBD1 or TRBD2 (5 bases each). Germline CDR1 is MNHEY and CDR2 is SVGAGI. CDR3 length: 13 residues. The V end was cut by 2 bases, the J end by 4 bases, with 7 bases between.

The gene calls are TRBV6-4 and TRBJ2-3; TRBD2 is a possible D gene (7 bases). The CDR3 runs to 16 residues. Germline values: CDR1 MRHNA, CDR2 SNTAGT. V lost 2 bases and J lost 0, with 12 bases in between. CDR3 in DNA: TGTGCCAGCAGTGACGAACAGGGACTAAGCACAGATACGCAGTATTTT. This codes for CASSDEQGLSTDTQYF.

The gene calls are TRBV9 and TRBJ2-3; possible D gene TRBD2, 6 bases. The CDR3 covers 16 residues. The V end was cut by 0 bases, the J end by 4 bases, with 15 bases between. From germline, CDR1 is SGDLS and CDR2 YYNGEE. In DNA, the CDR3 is TGTGCCAGCAGCGTAGGAACGGGAGTCATTGCAGATACGCAGTATTTT. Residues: CASSVGTGVIADTQYF.

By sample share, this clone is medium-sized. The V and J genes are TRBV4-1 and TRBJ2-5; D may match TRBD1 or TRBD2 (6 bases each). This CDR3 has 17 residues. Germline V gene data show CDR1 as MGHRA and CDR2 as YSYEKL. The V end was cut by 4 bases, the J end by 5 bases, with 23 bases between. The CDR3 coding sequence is TGCGCCAGCAGCCTAGGGGTTAGCAGGGGAGGTGGGGAGACCCAGTACTTC. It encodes CASSLGVSRGGGETQYF.

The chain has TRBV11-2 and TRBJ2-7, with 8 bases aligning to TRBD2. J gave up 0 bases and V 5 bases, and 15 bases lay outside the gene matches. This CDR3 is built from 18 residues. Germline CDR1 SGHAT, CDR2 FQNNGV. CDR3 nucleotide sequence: TGTGCCAGCAGCAAAACTTTTACTAGCGGCTCGAGCTCCTACGAGCAGTACTTC. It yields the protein CASSKTFTSGSSSYEQYF.

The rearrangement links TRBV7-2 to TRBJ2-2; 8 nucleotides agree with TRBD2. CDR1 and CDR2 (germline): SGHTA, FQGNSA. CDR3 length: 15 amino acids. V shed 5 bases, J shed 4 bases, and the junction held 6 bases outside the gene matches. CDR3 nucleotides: TGTGCCAGCAGCCAAACCGGGAGGGCCACCGGGGAGCTGTTTTTT. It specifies CASSQTGRATGELFF.

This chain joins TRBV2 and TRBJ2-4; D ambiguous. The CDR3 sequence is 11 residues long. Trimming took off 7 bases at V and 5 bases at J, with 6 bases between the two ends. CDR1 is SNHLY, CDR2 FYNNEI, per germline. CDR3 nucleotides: TGTGCCAGCACACAGCAAAACATTCAGTACTTC. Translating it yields CASTQQNIQYF.